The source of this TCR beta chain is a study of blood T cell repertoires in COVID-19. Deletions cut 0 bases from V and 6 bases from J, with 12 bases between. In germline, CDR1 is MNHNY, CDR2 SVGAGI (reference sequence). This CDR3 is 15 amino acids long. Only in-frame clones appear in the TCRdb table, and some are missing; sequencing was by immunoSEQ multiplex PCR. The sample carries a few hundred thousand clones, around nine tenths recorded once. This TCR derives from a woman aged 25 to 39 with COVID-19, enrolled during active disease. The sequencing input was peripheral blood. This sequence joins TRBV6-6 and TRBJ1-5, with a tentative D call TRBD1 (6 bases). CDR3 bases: TGTGCCAGCAGTTACTCTGGAAGGGGGGGTCAGCCCCAGCATTTT. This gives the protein CASSYSGRGGQPQHF.